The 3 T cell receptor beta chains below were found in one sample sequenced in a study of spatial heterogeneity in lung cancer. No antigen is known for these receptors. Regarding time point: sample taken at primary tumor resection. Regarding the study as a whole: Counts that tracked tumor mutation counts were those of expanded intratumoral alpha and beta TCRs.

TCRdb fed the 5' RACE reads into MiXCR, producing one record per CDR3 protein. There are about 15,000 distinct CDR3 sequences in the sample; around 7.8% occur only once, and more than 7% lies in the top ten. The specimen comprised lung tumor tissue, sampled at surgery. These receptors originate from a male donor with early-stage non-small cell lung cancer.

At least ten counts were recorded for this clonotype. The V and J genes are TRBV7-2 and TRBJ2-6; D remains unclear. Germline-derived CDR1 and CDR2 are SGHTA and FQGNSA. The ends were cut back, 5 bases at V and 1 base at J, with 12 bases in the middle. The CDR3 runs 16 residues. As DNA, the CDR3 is TGTGCCAGCAGCATAGGACGTTTATCTGGGGCCAACGTCCTGACTTTC. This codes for CASSIGRLSGANVLTF.

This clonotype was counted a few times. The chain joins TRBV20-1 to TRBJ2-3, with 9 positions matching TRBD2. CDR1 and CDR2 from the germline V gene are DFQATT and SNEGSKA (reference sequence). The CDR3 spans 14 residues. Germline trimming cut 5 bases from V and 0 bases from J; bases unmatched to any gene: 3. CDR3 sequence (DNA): TGCAGTGCTCTTGGGACTAGCAGCACAGATACGCAGTATTTT. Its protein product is CSALGTSSTDTQYF.

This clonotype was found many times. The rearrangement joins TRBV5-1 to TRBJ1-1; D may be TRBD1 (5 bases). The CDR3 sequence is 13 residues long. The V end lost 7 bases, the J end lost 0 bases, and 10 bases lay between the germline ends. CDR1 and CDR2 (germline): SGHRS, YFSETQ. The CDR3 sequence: CASAGTVNTEAFF. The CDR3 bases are TGCGCCAGCGCAGGGACGGTGAACACTGAAGCTTTCTTT.